This T cell receptor (beta chain) was profiled in a study of blood T cells in healthy people across ages. General study results and limits: A strong correlation was found between TCR beta diversity and the percentage of naive T cells. Older age went with lower TCR beta diversity per million T cells, in a roughly linear way.

The second PCR ran about 6 to 12 cycles with a sample-barcoded 5' primer and J-beta primers. TCRdb independently ran MiXCR on the 5' RACE reads; one entry per CDR3 protein. The repertoire holds about 290,000 distinct CDR3 sequences, with 25% to 30% as singletons. This clonotype came up a few times. Antigen unknown. There were healthy Caucasian individuals from Russia, aged 6 to 90, serving as donors. Germline CDR1 is MDHEN and CDR2 is SYDVKM. V was cut by 8 bases and J by 7 bases, with 17 bases left in between. There are 14 residues in the CDR3. The TCR comes from a woman between 65 and 79 years old in good health. This chain links TRBV28 with TRBJ2-2; maybe TRBD1 (6 bases). The specimen was blood. CDR3 nucleotide sequence: TGTGCCAGCGTTCGCAGGGGTGTCAGCGGGGAGCTGTTTTTT. Amino acid sequence: CASVRRGVSGELFF.